The rows below give T cell receptor beta chains drawn from one sample of a study of blood T cell repertoires in COVID-19. The protocol was immunoSEQ multiplex PCR, while the TCRdb copy is restricted to in-frame clones and leaves out a portion. The sample shows hundreds of thousands of clones, around nine tenths of them seen only once. The sample was PBMCs or T cells enriched from blood (not recorded which). The receptors come from a woman between 25 and 40 years old with acute COVID-19. Each CDR3 is given with its conserved first and last residue. The D gene is left open where the match is weak. Only part of the rows carry a size: once, few, many, or a class if the clone is expanded.

d_gene	abundance	v_gene	j_gene	CDR3nt	CDR3aa
.	few	TRBV10-3	TRBJ1-5	TGTGCCATCAGTGGGACAGAACTAAATCAGCCCCAGCATTTT	CAISGTELNQPQHF
TRBD1	.	TRBV6-5	TRBJ2-7	TGTGCCAGCAGGCCTCCCGGGACAGGGGCCTACGAGCAGTACTTC	CASRPPGTGAYEQYF
TRBD1	.	TRBV10-3	TRBJ2-7	TGTGCCATCAGTGTAGGGGCAGGGGGTTTTATTAGCTCCTACGAGCAGTACTTC	CAISVGAGGFISSYEQYF
.	.	TRBV10-3	TRBJ1-4	TGTGCCATGGGAGGGAGTATTGATGAAAAACTGTTTTTT	CAMGGSIDEKLFF
.	.	TRBV4-1	TRBJ1-1	TGCGCCAGCAGCCAAGAGGTTCGGGGCACTGAAGCTTTCTTT	CASSQEVRGTEAFF
.	.	TRBV28	TRBJ1-1	TGTGCCAGCAGCTCGCCATCTCACATGAACACTGAAGCTTTCTTT	CASSSPSHMNTEAFF
.	.	TRBV7-2	TRBJ1-3	TGTGCCAGCAGCTACAACTATGGAAACACCATATATTTT	CASSYNYGNTIYF
.	.	TRBV9	TRBJ2-7	TGTGCCAGCAGCGTAGGACACGACTCCTACGAGCAGTACTTC	CASSVGHDSYEQYF
.	.	TRBV7-9	TRBJ1-1	TGTGCCAGCAGCCAAACGGGACGGGAGAAAGAAGCTTTCTTT	CASSQTGREKEAFF
TRBD1	.	TRBV5-1	TRBJ1-4	TGCGCCAGCGGCCCACAGGGGTGGTTTAATGAAAAACTGTTTTTT	CASGPQGWFNEKLFF
.	.	TRBV24-1	TRBJ1-5	TGTGCCACCAACTTGGGGAACAGGGCTAATCAGCCCCAGCATTTT	CATNLGNRANQPQHF
.	.	TRBV12-1	TRBJ2-1	TGTGCCAGCAGCTTTGGACTAGCGGGGGGCGCCTACAATGAGCAGTTCTTC	CASSFGLAGGAYNEQFF
.	.	TRBV4-3	TRBJ1-2	TGCGCCAGCAGCCAAGGCGTCATGGGGGGCTATGGCTACACCTTC	CASSQGVMGGYGYTF
.	.	TRBV6-5	TRBJ1-1	TGTGCCAGCAGGAGGATACCAAACACTGAAGCTTTCTTT	CASRRIPNTEAFF
TRBD2	.	TRBV4-1	TRBJ2-5	TGCGCCAGCAGCCGAGCCTCAGGGACTAGCGGGGGGCCTGAGCAAGAGACCCAGTACTTC	CASSRASGTSGGPEQETQYF
TRBD1	.	TRBV5-1	TRBJ1-4	TGCGCCAGCAGCGGGACAGGGTCGGCTAATGAAAAACTGTTTTTT	CASSGTGSANEKLFF
.	once	TRBV7-8	TRBJ1-1	TGTGCCAGCAGCTTAGACGGTGCCCAAATGAACACTGAAGCTTTCTTT	CASSLDGAQMNTEAFF
TRBD2	.	TRBV7-9	TRBJ2-5	TGTGCCAGCAGCTACCGGGAGGGGCGGAATGAGACCCAGTACTTC	CASSYREGRNETQYF
.	.	TRBV7-9	TRBJ1-2	TGTGCCAGCAGCTTAGTAGTCACGGTCTATGGCTACACCTTC	CASSLVVTVYGYTF
.	.	TRBV6-5	TRBJ1-6	TGTGCCAGCAGCGACGGTAGGGAGAAAGCACCCCTCCACTTT	CASSDGREKAPLHF
.	.	TRBV11-1	TRBJ2-3	TGTGCCAGCAGCTTAGGAGGTGGGGGGTGGCCAGATACGCAGTATTTT	CASSLGGGGWPDTQYF
TRBD1	.	TRBV28	TRBJ1-5	TGTGCCAGCAGCGACAGGGGAGGCAATCAGCCCCAGCATTTT	CASSDRGGNQPQHF
.	.	TRBV7-2	TRBJ2-1	TGTGCCAGGCCCGGGGTTTTCCACAATGAGCAGTTCTTC	CARPGVFHNEQFF
TRBD1	.	TRBV7-9	TRBJ1-1	TGTGCCAGCAGCTTAGGAGGGGGCGAAACTGAAGCTTTCTTT	CASSLGGGETEAFF
.	.	TRBV6-5	TRBJ2-7	TGTGCCAGCAACTCCGGAGGCGAGGACGAGCAGTACTTC	CASNSGGEDEQYF
.	.	TRBV18	TRBJ1-5	TGTGCCAGCTCAGAGGGGGATCAGCCCCAGCATTTT	CASSEGDQPQHF
.	few	TRBV7-9	TRBJ2-7	TGTGCCAGCAGCTCTATCTCCTACGAGCAGTACTTC	CASSSISYEQYF
TRBD2	.	TRBV11-2	TRBJ2-3	TGTGCCAGCAGCCCCTCCGGGGGGAGGAGGACAGATACGCAGTATTTT	CASSPSGGRRTDTQYF
.	once	TRBV2	TRBJ2-2	TGTGCCAGCAGTGAAATCACTTCCCCACCCAACACCGGGGAGCTGTTTTTT	CASSEITSPPNTGELFF
.	.	TRBV2	TRBJ2-7	TGTGCCAGCAGAGAGACAGGTTTCTACGAGCAGTACTTC	CASRETGFYEQYF
TRBD1	.	TRBV3-1/TRBV3-2	TRBJ1-6	TGTGCCAGCAGCCGACAGGGGGCTAATTCACCCCTCCACTTT	CASSRQGANSPLHF
TRBD1	.	TRBV20-1	TRBJ1-6	TGCAGTGCTAGTTCCGGACAGGGGGCGGGTTCACCCCTCCACTTT	CSASSGQGAGSPLHF
.	.	TRBV11-3	TRBJ2-2	TGTGCCAGCAGCTTAGACAGGGTCACCGGGGAGCTGTTTTTT	CASSLDRVTGELFF
.	.	TRBV7-8	TRBJ1-1	TGTGCCAGCAGCCGAGTAGCGGTGAACACTGAAGCTTTCTTT	CASSRVAVNTEAFF
.	.	TRBV6-5	TRBJ1-1	TGTGCCAGCAGTTCGCCTGAGGTGAGCACTGAAGCTTTCTTT	CASSSPEVSTEAFF
.	.	TRBV19	TRBJ1-3	TGTGCCAGTACGCGATCTGGAAACACCATATATTTT	CASTRSGNTIYF
TRBD2	.	TRBV3-1/TRBV3-2	TRBJ2-7	TGTGCCAGCAGCCAAGCTGCGCGGGGGGGCTACGAGCAGTACTTC	CASSQAARGGYEQYF
.	.	TRBV10-1	TRBJ1-1	TGCGCCAGCAGTGAGTTGAGGAACACTGAAGCTTTCTTT	CASSELRNTEAFF
TRBD1	.	TRBV6-2/TRBV6-3	TRBJ1-5	TGTGCCAGCAGCCCCGGACAGGGAGCTCAGCCCCAGCATTTT	CASSPGQGAQPQHF
.	.	TRBV30	TRBJ1-6	TGTGCCTGGAGTGGACAATATAATTCACCCCTCCACTTT	CAWSGQYNSPLHF
.	.	TRBV11-2	TRBJ1-1	TGTGCCAGCAGCACCGGGAACACTGAAGCTTTCTTT	CASSTGNTEAFF
TRBD2	once	TRBV19	TRBJ2-7	TGTGCCAGTAGTATAAAGTTAGGACTAGCGACGCGCTACGAGCAGTACTTC	CASSIKLGLATRYEQYF
.	once	TRBV25-1	TRBJ2-1	TGTGCCAGCAGTCTCAATGAGCAGTTCTTC	CASSLNEQFF
TRBD2	.	TRBV7-6	TRBJ2-7	TGTGCCAGCAGCGCGGGGACTAGCCCTCTTGAGCAGTACTTC	CASSAGTSPLEQYF